The rows below give T cell receptor beta chains drawn from one sample of a study of early T cells in non-severe SARS-CoV-2 infection. A single record per CDR3 protein comes from TCRdb applying MiXCR to the 5' RACE reads. This sample has 68,000 or so distinct CDR3 sequences, with roughly a tenth found just once. Sequencing was performed on whole blood. These receptors were obtained from an adult who was a healthcare worker with PCR-confirmed SARS-CoV-2 infection or an uninfected control (not recorded which). The CDR3 runs from the conserved cysteine through the conserved F or W. The order of the fields is clone size, J gene, V gene, CDR3 protein. Rows may omit the clone size; those that give it use once, few, many or a size class.

>few|TRBJ2-7|TRBV6-2/TRBV6-3
CASNLAGLYEQYF
>many|TRBJ2-7|TRBV19
CASRPSGSYEQYF
>-|TRBJ2-3|TRBV4-3
CASSPSPGTYIDTQYF
>-|TRBJ2-3|TRBV11-2
CASSLPRSGGSTDTQYF
>many|TRBJ1-2|TRBV12-3/TRBV12-4
CASRKQTANYGYTF
>-|TRBJ1-3|TRBV20-1
CSAARTAGNTIYF
>few|TRBJ2-1|TRBV29-1
CSAGDNEQFF
>-|TRBJ2-5|TRBV2
CASTIRPSETQYF
>many|TRBJ2-1|TRBV9
CASGWAPNEQFF
>few|TRBJ2-5|TRBV12-3/TRBV12-4
CASSHNRETQYF
>many|TRBJ2-7|TRBV6-2/TRBV6-3
CASSYPGTGTYEQYF
>-|TRBJ2-3|TRBV7-2
CANSLQADTDTQYF
>few|TRBJ1-1|TRBV3-1
CASSQGSEAFF
>-|TRBJ2-7|TRBV7-6
CASSQGTGTTYEQYF
>many|TRBJ1-5|TRBV20-1
CSARVSGAYSNQPQHF
>many|TRBJ2-2|TRBV20-1
CSARSRGSFGGELFF
>many|TRBJ2-4|TRBV7-2
CASSPSGRRNIQYF
>few|TRBJ2-5|TRBV7-2
CASSWAGRETQYF
>-|TRBJ2-1|TRBV6-5
CASSWTSGRRLNEQFF
>many|TRBJ2-7|TRBV3-1
CASSQLEGYEQYF
>many|TRBJ1-2|TRBV29-1
CSVEKSRPSNYGYTF
>many|TRBJ2-2|TRBV29-1
CSVPRAGANTGELFF
>-|TRBJ2-6|TRBV29-1
CSTTGSGANVLTF
>few|TRBJ2-7|TRBV6-2/TRBV6-3
CASSSGTSGTLEQYF
>many|TRBJ2-1|TRBV7-8
CASSLSANNEQFF
>once|TRBJ2-1|TRBV20-1
CSTTSGKFYNEQFF
>-|TRBJ2-7|TRBV5-5
CASSNGLAPFEQYF